The 28 T cell receptor beta chains reported below all come from one sample, sequenced in a study of T cell responses to AZD1222 COVID-19 vaccine. TCRdb keeps only in-frame clones here, not all; method: immunoSEQ multiplex PCR. The sample yields around 120,000 clones, over 80% seen once. This specimen consisted of peripheral blood, obtained on day 0 of AZD1222 vaccination. These receptors were obtained from an adult in good health.

The chain joins TRBV28 to TRBJ1-1; unclear D gene. V dropped 5 bases and J dropped 3 bases, with 10 bases sitting between them. This CDR3 is built from 13 residues. Looked up from germline, CDR1 is MDHEN and CDR2 is SYDVKM. The CDR3 loop is CASSAGEYTEAFF. Written as DNA, the CDR3 is TGTGCCAGCAGTGCCGGGGAGTACACTGAAGCTTTCTTT.

The chain joins TRBV19 to TRBJ1-2; D remains ambiguous. Trimming removed 9 bases at V and 4 bases at J, with 12 bases between. The germline CDR1 and CDR2 sequences are LNHDA and SQIVND (reference sequence). This CDR3 is built from 12 residues. CDR3 sequence: CASTSGTYGYTF. The CDR3 DNA reads TGTGCCAGCACCTCCGGTACCTATGGCTACACCTTC.

This clone came up once. This rearrangement joins TRBV12-5 to TRBJ1-2; TRBD1 agrees at 9 bases. Germline V CDR1 and CDR2: LGHNT, FRNRAP. This CDR3 comprises 15 residues. Germline trimming cut 2 bases from V and 8 bases from J; bases unmatched to any gene: 9. As DNA, the CDR3 is TGTGCTAGTGGTTTGCCCCCGGGACAGGGCTTCGGCTACACCTTC. Amino acid sequence: CASGLPPGQGFGYTF.

This clone has a single count. The V call is TRBV6-2 or TRBV6-3, the J call TRBJ2-2, with D possibly being TRBD1 (5 bases). The CDR3 contains 16 residues. V lost 2 bases to trimming and J lost 2 bases, with 12 bases between them. Germline V gene sequence: CDR1 MNHEY, CDR2 SVGEGT. Here the CDR3 reads CASSYRLRVNTGELFF. Written as DNA, the CDR3 is TGTGCCAGCAGTTACCGGCTCAGGGTTAACACCGGGGAGCTGTTTTTT.

The chain couples TRBV5-5 to TRBJ1-4; TRBD1 might be the D (5 bases). From germline, CDR1 is SGHKS and CDR2 YYEKEE (reference sequence). Trimming shortened V by 4 bases and J by 8 bases, and 15 bases separated the two germline ends. The CDR3 is 14 residues long. CDR3 residues: CASSQGREIEKLFF. The CDR3 nucleotides are TGTGCCAGCAGCCAGGGACGGGAGATAGAAAAACTGTTTTTT.

The chain joins TRBV4-3 to TRBJ1-4; weak D call: TRBD1 (5 bases). Per the germline V gene, CDR1 is LGHNA and CDR2 is YSLEER. V shed 0 bases and J shed 3 bases, with 14 bases lying between them. CDR3 size: 17 residues. The DNA for the CDR3 is TGCGCCAGCAGCCAAGATAAGGACGGCAGGGCTAATGAAAAACTGTTTTTT. It is translated as CASSQDKDGRANEKLFF.

The chain employs TRBV9 and TRBJ2-7; D possibly matches TRBD1 or TRBD2 (5 bases each). V lost 0 bases and J 0 bases, leaving 16 bases between the germline ends. Germline-derived CDR1 and CDR2 are SGDLS and YYNGEE. The CDR3 has 17 amino acids. CDR3 DNA: TGTGCCAGCAGCGTAGGCTCTGGGGGAGACTCCTCCTACGAGCAGTACTTC. Translating gives CASSVGSGGDSSYEQYF.

J is TRBJ1-3 and V is TRBV28; D gene uncertain. The V gene lost 2 bases and the J gene lost 0 bases, with 11 bases spanning the gap. Germline CDR1 and CDR2: MDHEN and SYDVKM. CDR3 length: 16 amino acids. CDR3 region: CASSLQIQSSGNTIYF. CDR3 nucleotides: TGTGCCAGCAGTTTACAGATCCAGAGCTCTGGAAACACCATATATTTT.

The rearrangement joins TRBV11-2 to TRBJ2-1; D uncertain. V gave up 1 base and J gave up 3 bases, with 13 bases separating them. The CDR3 is 16 residues long. The germline gives CDR1 SGHAT, CDR2 FQNNGV. The DNA of the CDR3 is TGTGCCAGCAGCTTAGTGGCGGCCAACAACTACAATGAGCAGTTCTTC. Translated: CASSLVAANNYNEQFF.

The sample holds one count of this clone. V and J are TRBV5-1 and TRBJ2-3, with 9 positions matching TRBD2. Germline assignment: CDR1 SGHRS and CDR2 YFSETQ. CDR3 length: 16 residues. V lost 0 bases and J lost 4; bases outside the gene matches: 6. DNA for the CDR3: TGCGCCAGCAGCTTGGCCTTAGCGGGAGATTCAGATACGCAGTATTTT. Its translation: CASSLALAGDSDTQYF.

The chain combines TRBV4-3 with TRBJ1-1; D unclear. The CDR3 loop spans 16 amino acids. Trimming took 0 bases from V and 1 from J, leaving 12 bases between them. The germline V gene has CDR1 LGHNA and CDR2 YSLEER. DNA for the CDR3: TGCGCCAGCAGCCAAGATCGTAGGTTGTCGAACACTGAAGCTTTCTTT. It specifies CASSQDRRLSNTEAFF.

The chain has TRBV7-6 and TRBJ1-2; unclear D gene. Germline V CDR1 and CDR2: SGHVS, FNYEAQ. Trimming stripped 4 bases from V and 5 bases from J, with 11 bases between. The CDR3 contains 13 residues. The CDR3 sequence is CASSSGRIYGYTF. CDR3 coding DNA: TGTGCCAGCAGCTCAGGACGTATATATGGCTACACCTTC. The full variable domain, with the rest looked up from reference TRBV7-6 and TRBJ1-2, is GAGVSQSPRYKVTKRGQDVALRCDPISGHVSLYWYRQALGQGPEFLTYFNYEAQQDKSGLPNDRFSAERPEGSISTLTIQRTEQRDSAMYRCASSSGRIYGYTFGSGTRLTVV.

The chain joins TRBV13 to TRBJ2-1; TRBD2 might be the D (5 bases). Per the germline V gene, CDR1 is PRHDT and CDR2 is FYEKMQ (reference sequence). Trimming took off 5 bases at V and 0 bases at J, with 20 bases between the two ends. CDR3 length: 18 residues. CDR3 sequence (DNA): TGTGCCAGCAGCCCCGGGAAATCCAACCCGAGCTCCTACAATGAGCAGTTCTTC. It codes for CASSPGKSNPSSYNEQFF. Based on the CDR3 plus reference TRBV13 and TRBJ2-1, the full variable domain is AAGVIQSPRHLIKEKRETATLKCYPIPRHDTVYWYQQGPGQDPQFLISFYEKMQSDKGSIPDRFSAQQFSDYHSELNMSSLELGDSALYFCASSPGKSNPSSYNEQFFGPGTRLTVL.

This clone appeared a single time. The rearrangement links TRBV4-3 to TRBJ1-6; 7 nucleotides line up with TRBD1. The J segment lost 7 bases and the V segment lost 7 bases, leaving 4 bases of the junction unmatched. Germline V gene sequence: CDR1 LGHNA, CDR2 YSLEER. This CDR3 comprises 13 residues. Here the CDR3 reads CASTAGGNSPLHF. CDR3 DNA: TGCGCCAGCACCGCAGGGGGGAATTCACCCCTCCACTTT.

This clone has just one count. CDR3 region: CASSQDGGARNTEAFF. As DNA, the CDR3 is TGCGCCAGCAGCCAAGATGGGGGAGCGAGGAACACTGAAGCTTTCTTT. V and J are TRBV4-3 and TRBJ1-1; D might be TRBD1 (5 bases). Germline assignment: CDR1 LGHNA and CDR2 YSLEER. This CDR3 comprises 16 residues. Trimming stripped 0 bases from V and 1 base from J, with 12 bases between.

The chain recombines TRBV29-1 with TRBJ1-2, with D possibly being TRBD1 (6 bases). The CDR3 totals 13 residues. V lost 3 bases and J lost 5, with 13 bases in between. Germline V gives CDR1 SQVTM, CDR2 ANQGSEA. This CDR3 reads CSVERGWEYGYTF. The CDR3 DNA follows: TGCAGCGTTGAGAGGGGGTGGGAGTATGGCTACACCTTC.

This chain links TRBV13 with TRBJ1-1; D is unclear. The V end lost 0 bases, the J end lost 0 bases, and 11 bases lay between the germline ends. The CDR3 has 16 residues. Germline CDR1 PRHDT, CDR2 FYEKMQ (reference sequence). In nucleotides, the CDR3 is TGTGCCAGCAGCTTAGGCCCTACCGAGTTGAACACTGAAGCTTTCTTT. This sequence encodes CASSLGPTELNTEAFF. The whole variable domain, filled in from reference TRBV13 and TRBJ1-1, reads AAGVIQSPRHLIKEKRETATLKCYPIPRHDTVYWYQQGPGQDPQFLISFYEKMQSDKGSIPDRFSAQQFSDYHSELNMSSLELGDSALYFCASSLGPTELNTEAFFGQGTRLTVV.

This chain connects TRBV7-2 to TRBJ2-3; tentatively, D is TRBD2 (5 bases). The CDR3 extends over 12 amino acids. V lost 4 bases and J lost 11, with 13 bases in between. Germline assignment: CDR1 SGHTA and CDR2 FQGNSA. As DNA, the CDR3 is TGTGCCAGCAGCTATGGGAGCAAGGGGCAGTATTTT. It is translated as CASSYGSKGQYF.

The chain combines TRBV10-1 with TRBJ2-1; 7 bases fit TRBD2. The CDR3 extends over 12 amino acids. Germline values: CDR1 WNHNN, CDR2 SYGVQD (reference sequence). J gave up 8 bases and V 8 bases, and 6 bases lay outside the gene matches. CDR3 in amino acids: CASSRGSDEQFF. The CDR3 DNA follows: TGCGCCAGCTCCCGCGGGAGCGATGAGCAGTTCTTC.

The V and J genes are TRBV28 and TRBJ2-7; D perhaps matches TRBD2 (6 bases). Germline V gene data show CDR1 as MDHEN and CDR2 as SYDVKM. The V end was cut by 4 bases, the J end by 2 bases, with 18 bases between. The CDR3 totals 16 residues. CDR3 sequence: CASSWGLRRETYEQYF. The DNA of the CDR3 is TGTGCCAGCAGTTGGGGTTTGCGGCGGGAAACCTACGAGCAGTACTTC.

The chain recombines TRBV6-5 with TRBJ2-1; possibly TRBD1 or TRBD2 for D (5 bases each). Germline V lookup: CDR1 MNHEY, CDR2 SVGAGI. V lost 2 bases to trimming and J lost 9 bases, with 5 bases between them. The CDR3 is 11 residues long. Here the CDR3 DNA reads TGTGCCAGCAGTTACGGGGGTGAGCAGTTCTTC. As protein: CASSYGGEQFF.

The chain's CDR3 is CATPQGATNEKLFF. The CDR3 DNA follows: TGTGCCACACCTCAGGGTGCAACTAATGAAAAACTGTTTTTT. This sequence joins TRBV27 and TRBJ1-4; tentative D call: TRBD1 (5 bases). The CDR3 has 14 residues. CDR1 and CDR2 (germline): MNHEY, SMNVEV (reference sequence). V gave up 10 bases and J gave up 0 bases, with 12 bases separating them.

The J gene is TRBJ2-7, the V gene TRBV7-4; D is perhaps TRBD1 or TRBD2 (5 bases each). Per germline, CDR1 SGHVT and CDR2 SQSDAQ. This CDR3 has 17 amino acids. Trimming took 1 base from V and 1 from J, leaving 17 bases between them. The CDR3 spells CASSLGRGGESSYEQYF. The CDR3 DNA sequence: TGTGCCAGCAGCTTAGGCCGGGGCGGAGAATCTTCCTACGAGCAGTACTTC.

The chain has TRBV19 and TRBJ2-6; D ambiguous. With 5 bases removed from V and 2 bases from J, the gap between germline ends came to 13 bases. The V gene's germline CDR1 is LNHDA and CDR2 SQIVND (reference sequence). The CDR3 sequence is 16 residues long. The CDR3 region has the DNA TGTGCCAGTAGTCCGGTAGTGGGAACTGGGGCCAACGTCCTGACTTTC. Its translation: CASSPVVGTGANVLTF.

This clone was found once. The chain has TRBV9 and TRBJ1-1; TRBD1 matches at 7 bases. The CDR3 extends over 15 amino acids. V lost 0 bases to trimming and J lost 1 base; unmatched junction nucleotides: 3. Germline lookup yields CDR1 SGDLS and CDR2 YYNGEE. This CDR3 is CASSVVGQRNTEAFF. The CDR3 DNA follows: TGTGCCAGCAGCGTAGTGGGACAGAGGAACACTGAAGCTTTCTTT.

This clone was detected a few times. The CDR3 DNA is TGTGCCACCAGGGATCCCCGAGACACTGAAGCTTTCTTT. It is translated as CATRDPRDTEAFF. This chain joins TRBV28 and TRBJ1-1; TRBD1 might be the D (5 bases). The CDR3 covers 13 residues. The V end was cut by 10 bases, the J end by 3 bases, with 15 bases between. The germline CDR1 and CDR2 sequences are MDHEN and SYDVKM.

This clone was picked up one time. The chain employs TRBV7-9 and TRBJ2-7, with 9 positions matching TRBD2. The V gene end was trimmed by 0 bases and the J gene end by 6 bases; junction bases not matched to a gene: 6. Per the germline V gene, CDR1 is SEHNR and CDR2 is FQNEAQ (reference sequence). The CDR3 spans 15 residues. CDR3 DNA: TGTGCCAGCAGCTTAGCTGGTAGCGGGAGTCGCGAGCAGTACTTC. Translation: CASSLAGSGSREQYF.

The V gene is TRBV5-4, the J gene TRBJ2-1; D gene ambiguous. The CDR3 is 14 amino acids. Trimming shortened V by 0 bases and J by 4 bases, and 8 bases separated the two germline ends. Germline V lookup: CDR1 SGHNT, CDR2 YYREEE (reference sequence). In DNA form, the CDR3 reads TGTGCCAGCAGCTTGGTCGGAGCTTACAATGAGCAGTTCTTC. Its protein is CASSLVGAYNEQFF.